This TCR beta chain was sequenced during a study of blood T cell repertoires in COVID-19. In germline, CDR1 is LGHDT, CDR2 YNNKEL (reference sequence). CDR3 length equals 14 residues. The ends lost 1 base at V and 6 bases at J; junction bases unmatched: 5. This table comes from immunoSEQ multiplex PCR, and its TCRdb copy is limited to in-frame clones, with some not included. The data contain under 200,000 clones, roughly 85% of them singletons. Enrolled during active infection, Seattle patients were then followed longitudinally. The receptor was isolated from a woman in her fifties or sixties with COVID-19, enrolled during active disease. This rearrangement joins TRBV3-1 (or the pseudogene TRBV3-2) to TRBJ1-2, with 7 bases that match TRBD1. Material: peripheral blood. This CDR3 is CASSQGQGEHGYTF. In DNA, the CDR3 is TGTGCCAGCAGCCAAGGGCAGGGGGAGCATGGCTACACCTTC.